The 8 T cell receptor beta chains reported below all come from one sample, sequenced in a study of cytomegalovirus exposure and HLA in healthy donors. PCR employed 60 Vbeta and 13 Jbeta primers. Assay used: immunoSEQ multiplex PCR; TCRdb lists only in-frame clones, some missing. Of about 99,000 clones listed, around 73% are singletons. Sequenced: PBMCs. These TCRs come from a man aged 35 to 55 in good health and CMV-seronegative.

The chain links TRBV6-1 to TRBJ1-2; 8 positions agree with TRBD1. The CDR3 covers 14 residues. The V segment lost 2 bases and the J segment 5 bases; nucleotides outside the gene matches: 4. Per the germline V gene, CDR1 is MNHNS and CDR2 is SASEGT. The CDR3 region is CASSEPGGPYGYTF. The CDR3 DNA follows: TGTGCCAGCAGTGAACCAGGGGGCCCTTATGGCTACACCTTC.

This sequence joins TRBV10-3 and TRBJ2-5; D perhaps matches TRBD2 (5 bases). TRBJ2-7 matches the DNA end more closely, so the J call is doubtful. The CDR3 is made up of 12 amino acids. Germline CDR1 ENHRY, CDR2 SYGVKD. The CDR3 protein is CATGRENYEQYF. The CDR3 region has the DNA TGTGCCACCGGCCGGGAAAACTACGAGCAGTACTTC.

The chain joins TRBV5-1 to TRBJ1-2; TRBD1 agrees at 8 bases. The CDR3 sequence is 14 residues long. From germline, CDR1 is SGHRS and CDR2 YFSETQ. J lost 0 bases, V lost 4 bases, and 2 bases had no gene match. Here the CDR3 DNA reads TGCGCCAGCAGCGGACAGGGACCTAACTATGGCTACACCTTC. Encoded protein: CASSGQGPNYGYTF.

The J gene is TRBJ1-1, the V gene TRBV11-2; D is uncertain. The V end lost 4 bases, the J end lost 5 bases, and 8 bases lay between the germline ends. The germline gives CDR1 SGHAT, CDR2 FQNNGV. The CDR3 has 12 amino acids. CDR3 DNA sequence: TGTGCCAGCAGCTCCCACAGTACTGAAGCTTTCTTT. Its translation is CASSSHSTEAFF.

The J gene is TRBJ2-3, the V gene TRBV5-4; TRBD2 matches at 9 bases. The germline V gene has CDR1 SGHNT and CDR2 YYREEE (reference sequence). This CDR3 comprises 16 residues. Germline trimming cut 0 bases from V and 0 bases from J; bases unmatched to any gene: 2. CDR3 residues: CASSLGTSASTDTQYF. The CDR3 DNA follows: TGTGCCAGCAGCTTGGGGACTAGCGCTAGCACAGATACGCAGTATTTT.

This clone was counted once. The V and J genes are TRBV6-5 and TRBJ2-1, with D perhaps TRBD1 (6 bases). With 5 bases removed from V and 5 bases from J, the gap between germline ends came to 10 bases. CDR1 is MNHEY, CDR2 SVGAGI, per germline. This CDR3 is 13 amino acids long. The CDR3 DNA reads TGTGCCAGCAGTCAAGGACAGCACAATGAGCAGTTCTTC. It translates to CASSQGQHNEQFF.

CDR3 nucleotide sequence: TGTGCCAGTAGTACCTCGACAGACCATTACACAGATACGCAGTATTTT. Its protein product is CASSTSTDHYTDTQYF. The rearrangement uses TRBV19 and TRBJ2-3; tentatively, D is TRBD1 (5 bases). The CDR3 loop spans 16 amino acids. V was pared by 4 bases and J by 2 bases, with 16 bases between. Germline assignment: CDR1 LNHDA and CDR2 SQIVND (reference sequence).

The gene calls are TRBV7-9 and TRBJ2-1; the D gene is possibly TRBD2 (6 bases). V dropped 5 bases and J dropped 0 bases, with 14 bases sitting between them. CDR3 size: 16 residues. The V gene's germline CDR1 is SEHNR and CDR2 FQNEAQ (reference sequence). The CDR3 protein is CASSAAGGDSYNEQFF. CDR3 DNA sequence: TGTGCCAGCAGCGCCGCCGGGGGTGACTCCTACAATGAGCAGTTCTTC.